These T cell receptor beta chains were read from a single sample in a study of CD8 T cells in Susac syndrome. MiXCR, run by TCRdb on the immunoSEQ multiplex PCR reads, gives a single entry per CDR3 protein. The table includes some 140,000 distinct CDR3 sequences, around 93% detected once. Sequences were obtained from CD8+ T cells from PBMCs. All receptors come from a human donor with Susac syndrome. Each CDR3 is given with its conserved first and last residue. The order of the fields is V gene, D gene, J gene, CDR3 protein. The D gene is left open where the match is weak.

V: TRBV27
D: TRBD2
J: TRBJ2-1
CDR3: CASSFGLAGVAYNEQFF

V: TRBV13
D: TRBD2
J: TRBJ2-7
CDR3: CASSSKSGRIHEQYF

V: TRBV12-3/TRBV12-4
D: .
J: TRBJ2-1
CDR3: CASSPARILSQFF

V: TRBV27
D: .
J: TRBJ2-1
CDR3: CASGVDWYEQFF

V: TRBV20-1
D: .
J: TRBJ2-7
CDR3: CSARLGYEQYF

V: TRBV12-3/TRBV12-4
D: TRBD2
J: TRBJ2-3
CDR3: CASSLAAGAKDTQYF

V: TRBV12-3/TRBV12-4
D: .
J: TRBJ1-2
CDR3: CASSPQVGGSGYTF

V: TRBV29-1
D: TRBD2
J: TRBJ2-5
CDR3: CSVEGREMVETQYF

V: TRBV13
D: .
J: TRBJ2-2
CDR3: CASSLGGRPTNTGELFF

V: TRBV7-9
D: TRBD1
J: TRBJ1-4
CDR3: CASSAGQGTSTNEKLFF

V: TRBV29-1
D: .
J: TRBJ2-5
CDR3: CSVDSGGYLQETQYF

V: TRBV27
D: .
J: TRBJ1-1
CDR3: CASSKRPGTMNTEAFF

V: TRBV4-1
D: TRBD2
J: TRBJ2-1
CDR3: CASSQGGSSYNEQFF

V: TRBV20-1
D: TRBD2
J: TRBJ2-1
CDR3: CSAPPGLAGVYEQFF

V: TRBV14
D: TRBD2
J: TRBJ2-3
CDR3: CASSAKRSGTADTQYF

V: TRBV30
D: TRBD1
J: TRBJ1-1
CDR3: CACFVQGAAFF

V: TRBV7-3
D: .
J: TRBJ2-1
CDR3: CASSSGPEGEQFF

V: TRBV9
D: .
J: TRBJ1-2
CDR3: CASSPDLGANYGYTF

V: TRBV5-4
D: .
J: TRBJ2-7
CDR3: CASTSEAYEQYF

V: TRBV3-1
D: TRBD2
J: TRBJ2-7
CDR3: CASSQEAGRAYEQYF

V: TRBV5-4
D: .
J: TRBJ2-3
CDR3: CASSLGERTQDTQYF

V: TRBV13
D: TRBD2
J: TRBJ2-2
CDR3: CASSPRREPGELFF

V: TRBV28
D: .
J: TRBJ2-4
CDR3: CASSLETGPVSNIQYF

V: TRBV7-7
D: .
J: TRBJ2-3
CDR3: CASSLVGTDTQYF

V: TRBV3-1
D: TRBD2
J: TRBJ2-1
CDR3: CASSLNYGGDNYNEQFF

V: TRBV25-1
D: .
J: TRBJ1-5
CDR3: CASMGGVNQPQHF

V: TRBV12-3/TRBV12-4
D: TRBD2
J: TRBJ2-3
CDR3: CASSLSGSGGDTQYF

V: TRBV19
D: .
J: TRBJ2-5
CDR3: CAISEGETQYF